The clone carrying this TCR beta chain was seen more than once but under ten times. This sample was taken from a study of radiotherapy plus CTLA-4 blockade in lung cancer. Clones were read by immunoSEQ multiplex PCR, and TCRdb kept only the in-frame ones, dropping some. The sample lists about 56,000 clones, around 85% occurring once. This CDR3 is 15 amino acids long. Trimming cost V 5 bases and J 5 bases, with 18 bases left between them. Germline loops: CDR1 MNHEY, CDR2 SVGAGI. The chain recombines TRBV6-5 with TRBJ2-5; possibly TRBD1 for D (5 bases). This TCR derives from a human donor with non-small cell lung cancer who had a complete response to radiotherapy plus ipilimumab. The sequencing here drew on peripheral blood, taken from a patient treated with radiotherapy plus ipilimumab. In DNA, the CDR3 is TGTGCCAGCAGTGCGACAGCACCGGGCGTGGAGACCCAGTACTTC. Its protein product is CASSATAPGVETQYF.